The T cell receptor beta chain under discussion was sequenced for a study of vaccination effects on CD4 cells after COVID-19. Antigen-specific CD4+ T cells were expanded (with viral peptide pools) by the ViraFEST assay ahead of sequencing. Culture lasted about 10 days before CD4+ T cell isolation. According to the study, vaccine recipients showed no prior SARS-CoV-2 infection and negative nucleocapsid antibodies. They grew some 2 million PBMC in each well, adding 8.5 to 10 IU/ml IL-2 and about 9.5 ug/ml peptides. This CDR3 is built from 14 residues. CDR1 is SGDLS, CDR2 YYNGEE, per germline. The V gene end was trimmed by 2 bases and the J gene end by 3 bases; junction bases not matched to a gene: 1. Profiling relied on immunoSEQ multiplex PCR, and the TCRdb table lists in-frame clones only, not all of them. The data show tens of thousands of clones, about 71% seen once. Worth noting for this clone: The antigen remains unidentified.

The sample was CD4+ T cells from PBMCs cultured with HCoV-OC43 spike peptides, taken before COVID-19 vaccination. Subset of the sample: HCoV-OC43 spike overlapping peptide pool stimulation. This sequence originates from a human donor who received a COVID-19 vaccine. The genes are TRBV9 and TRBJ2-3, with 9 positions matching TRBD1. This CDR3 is CASSVDRGTDTQYF. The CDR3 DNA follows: TGTGCCAGCAGCGTGGACAGGGGAACAGATACGCAGTATTTT.